This is a list of T cell receptor beta chains from one sample in a study of identical twins. TCRdb called the 5' RACE reads again in MiXCR, with one record for every CDR3 protein. The sample carries 1.5 million to 2 million distinct CDR3 sequences, around 29% recorded once. Sequenced sample: cord blood. The source is a newborn girl in good health. Both conserved end residues are part of each CDR3. Each record gives: clone size, J gene, V gene, D gene, CDR3 protein, CDR3 DNA. The D gene is left open where the match is weak. A row's size may be missing; if present it is once, few, many or a size class.

few | TRBJ2-4 | TRBV11-1 | TRBD2 | CASSLRGGGSKNIQYF | TGTGCCAGCAGCTTACGCGGGGGAGGGTCCAAAAACATTCAGTACTTC
- | TRBJ1-1 | TRBV20-1 | - | CSAIDGGYTEAFF | TGCAGTGCTATTGATGGGGGATACACTGAAGCTTTCTTT
few | TRBJ2-7 | TRBV20-1 | TRBD2 | CSPHVPSGRNYEQYF | TGCAGTCCGCACGTCCCTAGCGGGAGGAACTACGAGCAGTACTTC
many | TRBJ2-1 | TRBV10-3 | - | CAISPSGPSSYNEQFF | TGTGCCATCAGCCCGAGCGGCCCCAGCTCCTACAATGAGCAGTTCTTC
once | TRBJ2-3 | TRBV5-1 | - | CASRRWCPTDTQYF | TGCGCCAGCAGGAGGTGGTGTCCCACAGATACGCAGTATTTT
- | TRBJ1-1 | TRBV7-9 | - | CASSLIPGGPAFF | TGTGCCAGCAGCCTGATCCCGGGGGGGCCAGCTTTCTTT
- | TRBJ1-2 | TRBV6-6 | - | CASSANFGYTF | TGTGCCAGCAGTGCCAACTTTGGCTACACCTTC
- | TRBJ2-3 | TRBV7-9 | - | CASSLAHGEDTQYF | TGTGCCAGCAGCTTAGCGCACGGAGAAGATACGCAGTATTTT
- | TRBJ2-6 | TRBV5-5 | - | CASSLARTLGSGANVLTF | TGTGCCAGCAGCTTGGCTCGTACCTTGGGCTCTGGGGCCAACGTCCTGACTTTC
- | TRBJ1-4 | TRBV5-1 | - | CASSPGTASTNEKLFF | TGCGCCAGCAGCCCCGGGACGGCCTCAACTAATGAAAAACTGTTTTTT
- | TRBJ2-3 | TRBV4-2 | - | CASSQDTLQGGTDTQYF | TGTGCCAGCAGCCAAGATACCCTCCAGGGGGGAACAGATACGCAGTATTTT
few | TRBJ1-2 | TRBV15 | - | CATSSFKDRPYGYTF | TGTGCCACCAGCAGTTTCAAGGACAGACCCTATGGCTACACCTTC
few | TRBJ1-2 | TRBV27 | - | CASSLSLESYGYTF | TGTGCCAGCAGTTTATCCCTGGAATCTTATGGCTACACCTTC
- | TRBJ2-5 | TRBV20-1 | TRBD2 | CSARGLAGGKLETQYF | TGCAGTGCTAGGGGACTAGCGGGGGGGAAGCTAGAGACCCAGTACTTC
few | TRBJ2-3 | TRBV6-1 | - | CATLLRGPYTDTQYF | TGTGCCACCCTCCTGCGGGGCCCGTACACAGATACGCAGTATTTT
few | TRBJ2-7 | TRBV10-1 | - | CATSENRELYEQYF | TGCGCCACCAGCGAGAACAGGGAACTCTACGAGCAGTACTTC
few | TRBJ1-1 | TRBV29-1 | - | CSVDKGTNTEAFF | TGCAGCGTTGATAAGGGTACTAACACTGAAGCTTTCTTT
few | TRBJ1-3 | TRBV7-6 | - | CASSLVPLSGNTIYF | TGTGCCAGCAGCTTAGTACCCTTGTCTGGAAACACCATATATTTT
- | TRBJ1-5 | TRBV12-3/TRBV12-4 | - | CASGPTNQPQHF | TGTGCCAGCGGCCCCACAAATCAGCCCCAGCATTTT
- | TRBJ1-2 | TRBV6-1 | - | CASSSLDRPDGYTF | TGTGCCAGCAGTTCCCTCGACAGGCCCGATGGCTACACCTTC
many | TRBJ2-1 | TRBV7-9 | - | CASNPADSYNEQFF | TGTGCCAGCAACCCAGCGGACTCCTACAATGAGCAGTTCTTC
- | TRBJ2-5 | TRBV28 | - | CASRVYGRQTQYF | TGTGCCAGCAGAGTTTATGGTCGCCAGACCCAGTACTTC
few | TRBJ1-1 | TRBV5-1 | - | CASSLLPRQPYTEAFF | TGCGCCAGCAGCTTGTTACCTCGGCAGCCCTACACTGAAGCTTTCTTT
- | TRBJ1-1 | TRBV7-9 | - | CASSLASIDRGAFF | TGTGCCAGCAGCTTAGCGTCAATCGATCGTGGGGCTTTCTTT
- | TRBJ2-3 | TRBV27 | - | CATRIRTDTQYF | TGTGCCACCCGAATAAGAACAGATACGCAGTATTTT
- | TRBJ1-5 | TRBV6-6 | - | CASSYSGGRGQPQHF | TGTGCCAGCAGTTACTCGGGCGGGCGGGGACAGCCCCAGCATTTT
- | TRBJ1-2 | TRBV3-1 | - | CASSQDAITNYGYTF | TGTGCCAGCAGCCAAGATGCGATAACTAACTATGGCTACACCTTC
once | TRBJ2-5 | TRBV6-5 | TRBD2 | CASSFGEGQYF | TGTGCCAGCAGTTTCGGGGAGGGCCAGTACTTC
- | TRBJ1-1 | TRBV25-1 | TRBD1 | CASTLSGGTEAFF | TGTGCCAGCACCCTGTCAGGGGGGACTGAAGCTTTCTTT
- | TRBJ2-7 | TRBV20-1 | TRBD2 | CSATAGGPEIYEQYF | TGCAGTGCCACCGCGGGGGGGCCAGAAATCTACGAGCAGTACTTC
- | TRBJ1-1 | TRBV6-1 | TRBD1 | CASSDTGGTEAFF | TGTGCCAGCAGTGATACAGGGGGCACTGAAGCTTTCTTT
- | TRBJ2-3 | TRBV29-1 | TRBD2 | CGVGRGTDTQYF | TGCGGCGTTGGGAGGGGCACAGATACGCAGTATTTT
- | TRBJ1-6 | TRBV20-1 | TRBD1 | CSARDQTGTGPGSPLHF | TGCAGTGCTAGAGATCAGACCGGGACAGGGCCAGGATCACCCCTCCACTTT
- | TRBJ1-1 | TRBV5-1 | TRBD1 | CASSYLGTGDAEAFF | TGCGCCAGCAGCTATCTTGGGACAGGGGACGCTGAAGCTTTCTTT
- | TRBJ2-3 | TRBV28 | - | CASSFTPLALRGADTQYF | TGTGCCAGCAGTTTTACCCCCCTAGCGCTCCGGGGCGCAGATACGCAGTATTTT
- | TRBJ2-7 | TRBV12-3/TRBV12-4 | TRBD1 | CASSLRAPGTGNYEQYF | TGTGCCAGCAGTTTAAGGGCCCCCGGGACAGGGAACTACGAGCAGTACTTC
- | TRBJ1-1 | TRBV10-1 | - | CASSDMVGNTEAFF | TGCGCCAGCAGTGATATGGTGGGCAACACTGAAGCTTTCTTT
- | TRBJ2-5 | TRBV11-2 | - | CASRSLKRETQYF | TGTGCCAGCAGGTCTCTAAAGCGTGAGACCCAGTACTTC
- | TRBJ1-5 | TRBV3-1 | - | CASSQTASNQPQHF | TGTGCCAGCAGCCAAACAGCCAGCAATCAGCCCCAGCATTTT
few | TRBJ1-6 | TRBV7-9 | - | CASLLSGGASSPLHF | TGTGCCAGCCTTCTTTCCGGGGGCGCGAGTTCACCCCTCCACTTT
- | TRBJ2-3 | TRBV20-1 | - | CSAVDVADTQYF | TGCAGTGCCGTAGACGTTGCAGATACGCAGTATTTT
few | TRBJ2-3 | TRBV2 | - | CASRKGTVGTDTQYF | TGTGCCAGCAGGAAGGGGACTGTGGGCACAGATACGCAGTATTTT
- | TRBJ1-1 | TRBV3-1 | TRBD1 | CASSSTPGQGNTEAFF | TGTGCCAGCAGCTCGACCCCGGGACAGGGGAACACTGAAGCTTTCTTT
- | TRBJ2-3 | TRBV7-9 | - | CASSLGSGDGYTQYF | TGTGCCAGCAGCTTAGGTTCCGGGGACGGTTATACGCAGTATTTT
- | TRBJ2-7 | TRBV27 | - | CASSLKGVPYNEQYF | TGTGCCAGCAGTTTAAAGGGGGTACCCTACAATGAGCAGTACTTC
- | TRBJ2-2 | TRBV20-1 | - | CSARDPPLDTGELFF | TGCAGTGCTAGAGATCCCCCTCTCGACACCGGGGAGCTGTTTTTT
- | TRBJ2-7 | TRBV20-1 | - | CSARVGGPFPSYNEQYF | TGCAGTGCTAGAGTGGGGGGGCCTTTCCCCTCCTACAATGAGCAGTACTTC
few | TRBJ2-5 | TRBV12-3/TRBV12-4 | TRBD2 | CASRLAGGLSQYF | TGTGCCAGTAGACTAGCGGGGGGATTGTCCCAGTACTTC
few | TRBJ2-7 | TRBV11-1 | - | CASSGQRAYEQYF | TGTGCCAGCAGCGGCCAGCGAGCCTACGAGCAGTACTTC
few | TRBJ2-5 | TRBV27 | TRBD2 | CASSLIGREETQYF | TGTGCCAGCAGTTTAATAGGGAGGGAAGAGACCCAGTACTTC
- | TRBJ2-1 | TRBV4-2 | - | CASSQFFQYNEQFF | TGTGCCAGCAGCCAATTCTTCCAATACAATGAGCAGTTCTTC
few | TRBJ1-2 | TRBV20-1 | TRBD1 | CSARKGGTGGRNYGYTF | TGCAGTGCTAGGAAGGGAGGGACAGGGGGCCGAAACTATGGCTACACCTTC
- | TRBJ1-2 | TRBV20-1 | TRBD1 | CSARGTRGRGSGYTF | TGCAGTGCTAGAGGAACTAGGGGGCGCGGGAGTGGCTACACCTTC
- | TRBJ2-3 | TRBV20-1 | - | CSARAKGTDAQYF | TGCAGTGCTAGAGCTAAGGGCACAGATGCGCAGTATTTT